The entry that follows covers one TCR beta chain sequence. Antigen specificity is unknown. This sample stems from a study of glioma-infiltrating T cells. Germline V gene sequence: CDR1 SEHNR, CDR2 FQNEAQ (reference sequence). The germline V and J ends were trimmed by 3 bases and 2 bases, with 8 bases remaining between them. This CDR3 spans 13 amino acids. Study results and limitations: Non-neoplastic patients had below-expected tissue-blood divergence, while all gliomas exceeded expectation.

Using RNA template, CDR3s of TCR alpha and beta were amplified with iRepertoire arm-PCR. TCRdb recomputed calls from the multiplex PCR reads with MiXCR, one row per CDR3 protein. Of approximately 100,000 distinct CDR3 sequences listed, 29% are singletons. The TCR sequence derives from a human donor with low-grade glioma or glioblastoma, undergoing nonglioma brain surgery, or in good health (not recorded which). This chain joins TRBV7-9 and TRBJ2-7, with D possibly matching TRBD1 (5 bases). Sequencing was performed on glioma tissue, nonneoplastic brain tissue, or PBMCs (not recorded which). The CDR3: CASSLAGTYEQYF. CDR3 coding DNA: TGTGCCAGCAGCTTGGCAGGGACCTACGAGCAGTACTTC.